These 29 T cell receptor beta chains share one sample of origin, sequenced in a study of blood T cell repertoires in COVID-19 (dated by TCRdb to about 2020). The protocol used for the library was the immunoSEQ multiplex PCR assay. This immuneACCESS table, as held by TCRdb, lists in-frame sequences with V and J called but not all clones. Of the missing ones, under half trace to an unresolved V gene in checked studies; the others have no known cause. In all, the sample holds some 150,000 clones, and approximately 82% of those were seen once. The ten largest clones capture 1.6% of the sample. The sequenced sample consisted of peripheral blood. These receptors all stem from a human donor in a cohort sampled during active COVID-19.

The chain links TRBV6-1 to TRBJ1-2; D might be TRBD1 (5 bases). V lost 1 base and J lost 4, with 19 bases in between. Germline assignment: CDR1 MNHNS and CDR2 SASEGT. The CDR3 loop spans 17 amino acids. The CDR3 loop reads CASSEGPALTGFYGYTF. The CDR3 coding sequence is TGTGCCAGCAGTGAAGGTCCCGCCCTCACAGGATTCTATGGCTACACCTTC.

The chain has TRBV27 and TRBJ2-1, with D perhaps matching TRBD1 (6 bases). V was trimmed by 7 bases and J by 6 bases, leaving 19 bases between them. Per the germline V gene, CDR1 is MNHEY and CDR2 is SMNVEV (reference sequence). The CDR3 sequence is 15 residues long. The CDR3 region is CASTPYTGKGNEQFF. Here the CDR3 DNA reads TGTGCCAGCACACCCTACACAGGGAAGGGCAATGAGCAGTTCTTC.

This rearrangement joins TRBV29-1 to TRBJ1-1; no definite D call. CDR1 and CDR2 from the germline V gene are SQVTM and ANQGSEA. CDR3 length: 13 amino acids. Trimming cost V 2 bases and J 1 base, with 8 bases left between them. The CDR3 DNA sequence: TGCAGCGTTGAACCCAGAAAGAACACTGAAGCTTTCTTT. It codes for CSVEPRKNTEAFF.

This clone was observed a single time. V usage is TRBV10-3 and J usage is TRBJ2-3; TRBD2 matches at 14 bases. Germline CDR1 and CDR2: ENHRY and SYGVKD. The length of the CDR3 is 18 residues. Germline trimming cut 4 bases from V and 6 bases from J; bases unmatched to any gene: 12. CDR3 coding DNA: TGTGCCATCAGTGTCCTCCTATTTGGGACTAGCGGGAGTGATACGCAGTATTTT. It encodes CAISVLLFGTSGSDTQYF.

In this sample, this clone turned up once. A read error may produce the germline difference seen at one junction end. The chain joins TRBV18 to TRBJ2-7, with a tentative D call TRBD2 (5 bases). CDR3 size: 15 residues. Germline CDR1 and CDR2: KGHSH and LQKENI. The CDR3 sequence: CASSSPPADYYEQYF. The CDR3 coding sequence is TGTGCCAGCTCATCACCCCCAGCGGATTACTACGAGCAGTACTTC.

The CDR3 loop reads CASSPGLKSYEQYF. The CDR3 nucleotides read TGTGCCAGCTCACCGGGACTGAAATCCTACGAGCAGTACTTC. V gene TRBV18 combines with J gene TRBJ2-7, with a tentative D call TRBD2 (6 bases). The CDR3 is 14 residues long. The germline gives CDR1 KGHSH, CDR2 LQKENI. The V end was cut by 3 bases, the J end by 1 base, with 10 bases between.

This clone appeared a single time. The chain recombines TRBV5-1 with TRBJ2-3; TRBD2 aligns across 11 bases. CDR1 is SGHRS, CDR2 YFSETQ, per germline. V lost 4 bases, J lost 1 base, and 5 bases stayed unmatched. There are 16 residues in the CDR3. CDR3 residues: CASSVTSGIRTDTQYF. As DNA, the CDR3 is TGCGCCAGCAGCGTGACTAGCGGGATACGCACAGATACGCAGTATTTT.

The chain is built from TRBV9 and TRBJ1-1; 7 nucleotides line up with TRBD1. This CDR3 has 16 amino acids. Germline V gene sequence: CDR1 SGDLS, CDR2 YYNGEE. With 3 bases clipped from V and 3 bases from J, the junction kept 11 bases outside the gene matches. This CDR3 is CASSALPGQRYTEAFF. The CDR3 region has the DNA TGTGCCAGCAGCGCGCTTCCGGGACAGCGATACACTGAAGCTTTCTTT.

The V gene is TRBV7-8, the J gene TRBJ2-7, with D possibly being TRBD1 (5 bases). The germline V gene has CDR1 SGHVS and CDR2 FQNEAQ. V was cut by 2 bases and J by 1 base, with 6 bases left in between. The CDR3 extends over 13 amino acids. The CDR3 sequence: CASSLRQSYEQYF. The CDR3 DNA is TGTGCCAGCAGCTTAAGACAGTCCTACGAGCAGTACTTC.

This chain joins TRBV9 and TRBJ1-5, with D tentatively TRBD1 (5 bases). V lost 4 bases, J lost 9 bases, and 14 bases lay in between. The CDR3 loop spans 13 amino acids. CDR1 is SGDLS and CDR2 is YYNGEE in the germline V gene. CDR3 nucleotide sequence: TGTGCCAGCAGCTCGGGGGGGGTTCGGCCCCAGCATTTT. Amino acids: CASSSGGVRPQHF.

The CDR3 loop reads CASSSLSSGRREQYF. The DNA of the CDR3 is TGTGCCAGTAGTAGTCTCAGCTCAGGGAGGAGGGAGCAGTACTTC. J is TRBJ2-7 and V is TRBV19, with a tentative D call TRBD2 (6 bases). The ends were cut back, 4 bases at V and 7 bases at J, with 20 bases in the middle. The CDR3 loop spans 15 amino acids. In germline, CDR1 is LNHDA, CDR2 SQIVND (reference sequence).

This chain connects TRBV5-4 to TRBJ2-7; 7 bases line up with TRBD2. This CDR3 region has 15 residues. Trimming cost V 0 bases and J 7 bases; bases outside gene matches: 10. CDR1 is SGHNT and CDR2 is YYREEE in the germline V gene (reference sequence). The CDR3 DNA reads TGTGCCAGCAGCTTGGGGCGGGGGACTCCGGTGGAGCAGTACTTC. Encoded protein: CASSLGRGTPVEQYF.

The rearrangement uses TRBV11-2 and TRBJ1-1; D unclear. The CDR3 consists of 11 residues. Trimming stripped 6 bases from V and 11 bases from J, with 13 bases between. Germline loops: CDR1 SGHAT, CDR2 FQNNGV. The CDR3 protein is CASSHGVLAFF. As DNA, the CDR3 is TGTGCCAGCAGTCACGGGGTATTGGCTTTCTTT.

The genes are TRBV5-4 and TRBJ2-1; 8 nucleotides align to TRBD2. Per the germline V gene, CDR1 is SGHNT and CDR2 is YYREEE (reference sequence). This CDR3 is 16 amino acids long. The trim removed 4 bases at V and 3 bases at J, leaving 9 bases unmatched. DNA of the CDR3: TGTGCCAGCAGCCCCCCCCGGGAGGGGTTCTACAATGAGCAGTTCTTC. This translates into CASSPPREGFYNEQFF.

The chain couples TRBV6-5 to TRBJ2-3; 9 nucleotides align to TRBD2. Germline V gene lookup returns CDR1 MNHEY and CDR2 SVGAGI. Germline trimming cut 5 bases from V and 3 bases from J; bases unmatched to any gene: 6. This CDR3 has 15 residues. The CDR3 DNA reads as TGTGCCAGCAGTCCTATAGCGGGAGAGACAGATACGCAGTATTTT. This sequence encodes CASSPIAGETDTQYF.

The V gene is TRBV15, the J gene TRBJ1-1, with a tentative D call TRBD1 (5 bases). Trimming removed 0 bases from V and 8 bases from J, with 13 bases in between. Looked up from germline, CDR1 is LNHNV and CDR2 is YYDKDF (reference sequence). The CDR3 length is 14 residues. DNA for the CDR3: TGTGCCACCAGCAGAGATATAGAGGCAGGGGAAGCTTTCTTT. Protein product: CATSRDIEAGEAFF. The variable domain in full, completed from reference TRBV15 and TRBJ1-1, reads DAMVIQNPRYQVTQFGKPVTLSCSQTLNHNVMYWYQQKSSQAPKLLFHYYDKDFNNEADTPDNFQSRRPNTSFCFLDIRSPGLGDTAMYLCATSRDIEAGEAFFGQGTRLTVV.

This chain joins TRBV6-5 and TRBJ1-2; 7 nucleotides align to TRBD1. This CDR3 region has 14 residues. Germline CDR1 reads MNHEY; CDR2 reads SVGAGI. With 4 bases clipped from V and 3 bases from J, the junction kept 5 bases outside the gene matches. The CDR3 sequence: CASSLQGPYYGYTF. Written as DNA, the CDR3 is TGTGCCAGCAGTTTACAGGGGCCCTACTATGGCTACACCTTC.

In its sample, this clone was seen many times. This chain links TRBV3-1 (or the pseudogene TRBV3-2) with TRBJ1-5; tentatively, D is TRBD1 (5 bases). Trimming pared 0 bases from V and 4 bases from J, leaving 13 bases between. Germline CDR1 reads LGHDT; CDR2 reads YNNKEL (reference sequence). The CDR3 is 16 residues long. CDR3 residues: CASSQDSPGSNQPQHF. CDR3 nucleotide sequence: TGTGCCAGCAGCCAAGATAGCCCAGGGTCTAATCAGCCCCAGCATTTT.

The chain joins TRBV6-1 to TRBJ2-5; 9 nucleotides align to TRBD1. CDR1 MNHNS and CDR2 SASEGT come from the germline V gene. There are 16 residues in the CDR3. The ends lost 4 bases at V and 3 bases at J; junction bases unmatched: 9. The CDR3 is CASSGWGQGRKETQYF. The CDR3 DNA reads as TGTGCCAGCAGTGGCTGGGGACAGGGTAGGAAAGAGACCCAGTACTTC.

CDR3 loop: CASSQAFQIDNSPLHF. In DNA, the CDR3 is TGTGCCAGCAGCCAGGCTTTCCAGATTGATAATTCACCCCTCCACTTT. V usage is TRBV3-1 (or the pseudogene TRBV3-2) and J usage is TRBJ1-6; no clear D. Germline lookup yields CDR1 LGHDT and CDR2 YNNKEL (reference sequence). Trimming cost V 3 bases and J 5 bases, with 14 bases left between them. CDR3 size: 16 residues.

The V call is TRBV18, the J call TRBJ2-5; 7 nucleotides align to TRBD1. The germline V gene has CDR1 KGHSH and CDR2 LQKENI. J was trimmed by 3 bases and V by 2 bases; bases with no gene match: 0. The CDR3 is made up of 13 amino acids. CDR3 sequence: CASSPGQEETQYF. CDR3 DNA: TGTGCCAGCTCACCAGGACAGGAAGAGACCCAGTACTTC.

This clone showed up just a few times. The chain couples TRBV5-4 to TRBJ2-5, with D maybe TRBD1 (5 bases). The CDR3 totals 17 residues. Trimming removed 2 bases from V and 4 bases from J, with 21 bases in between. The germline gives CDR1 SGHNT, CDR2 YYREEE (reference sequence). The CDR3 nucleotides are TGTGCCAGCAGCTTAGTAGTCGGGCAGGACATCGGAGAGACCCAGTACTTC. The encoded protein is CASSLVVGQDIGETQYF.

This sequence joins TRBV11-2 and TRBJ1-4; 7 nucleotides align to TRBD1. Germline V lookup: CDR1 SGHAT, CDR2 FQNNGV. This CDR3 spans 14 amino acids. V lost 1 base and J lost 4; bases outside the gene matches: 0. The CDR3 sequence is CASSLGDSNEKLFF. Written as DNA, the CDR3 is TGTGCCAGCAGCTTAGGGGACAGTAATGAAAAACTGTTTTTT.

This sequence joins TRBV12-5 and TRBJ2-2; 9 nucleotides agree with TRBD1. The germline V gene has CDR1 LGHNT and CDR2 FRNRAP. The CDR3 sequence is 15 residues long. Losses at the gene ends were 6 bases for V and 2 bases for J; bases not matched to a gene: 4. The CDR3 DNA is TGTGCTAGTGGCCAGGGACAGGGAAACACCGGGGAGCTGTTTTTT. Encoded protein: CASGQGQGNTGELFF. Using reference TRBV12-5 and TRBJ2-2 for the parts outside the CDR3, the full variable domain is DARVTQTPRHKVTEMGQEVTMRCQPILGHNTVFWYRQTMMQGLELLAYFRNRAPLDDSGMPKDRFSAEMPDATLATLKIQPSEPRDSAVYFCASGQGQGNTGELFFGEGSRLTVL.

The chain carries TRBV6-1 and TRBJ2-2; 9 bases are shared with TRBD1. CDR1 is MNHNS, CDR2 SASEGT, per germline. The CDR3 runs to 15 residues. The V segment lost 3 bases and the J segment 5 bases; nucleotides outside the gene matches: 4. Here the CDR3 reads CASSDPGTGTGELFF. In nucleotides, the CDR3 is TGTGCCAGCAGTGACCCCGGGACAGGGACCGGGGAGCTGTTTTTT.

The chain carries TRBV3-1 (or the pseudogene TRBV3-2) and TRBJ2-6; D is unclear. Germline CDR1 and CDR2: LGHDT and YNNKEL (reference sequence). The length of the CDR3 is 15 residues. The V and J ends lost 2 bases and 4 bases respectively, with 9 bases between them. CDR3 amino acids: CASSQNPMGANVLTF. The DNA for the CDR3 is TGTGCCAGCAGCCAAAATCCTATGGGGGCCAACGTCCTGACTTTC.

V usage is TRBV14 and J usage is TRBJ1-3; no firm D call. Looked up from germline, CDR1 is SGHDN and CDR2 is FVKESK. Between the trimmed V and J ends, which lost 4 bases and 0 bases, there was a span of 7 bases. The CDR3 has 14 residues. CDR3 loop: CASSRDFSGNTIYF. The DNA for the CDR3 is TGTGCCAGCAGCCGAGACTTCTCTGGAAACACCATATATTTT.

This chain connects TRBV9 to TRBJ2-1, with 8 positions matching TRBD2. CDR3 size: 16 residues. Germline loops: CDR1 SGDLS, CDR2 YYNGEE. J lost 6 bases, V lost 0 bases, and 8 bases had no gene match. The CDR3 sequence is CASSVVQAGAVNEQFF. The CDR3 DNA reads as TGTGCCAGCAGCGTAGTGCAAGCGGGAGCTGTCAATGAGCAGTTCTTC.

The chain recombines TRBV9 with TRBJ2-7; 8 nucleotides agree with TRBD2. The CDR3 extends over 14 amino acids. J lost 4 bases, V lost 4 bases, and 7 bases had no gene match. CDR1 is SGDLS, CDR2 YYNGEE, per germline. Written as DNA, the CDR3 is TGTGCCAGCAGCCTTGAGGCGGGAGGATACGAGCAGTACTTC. Translating it yields CASSLEAGGYEQYF.